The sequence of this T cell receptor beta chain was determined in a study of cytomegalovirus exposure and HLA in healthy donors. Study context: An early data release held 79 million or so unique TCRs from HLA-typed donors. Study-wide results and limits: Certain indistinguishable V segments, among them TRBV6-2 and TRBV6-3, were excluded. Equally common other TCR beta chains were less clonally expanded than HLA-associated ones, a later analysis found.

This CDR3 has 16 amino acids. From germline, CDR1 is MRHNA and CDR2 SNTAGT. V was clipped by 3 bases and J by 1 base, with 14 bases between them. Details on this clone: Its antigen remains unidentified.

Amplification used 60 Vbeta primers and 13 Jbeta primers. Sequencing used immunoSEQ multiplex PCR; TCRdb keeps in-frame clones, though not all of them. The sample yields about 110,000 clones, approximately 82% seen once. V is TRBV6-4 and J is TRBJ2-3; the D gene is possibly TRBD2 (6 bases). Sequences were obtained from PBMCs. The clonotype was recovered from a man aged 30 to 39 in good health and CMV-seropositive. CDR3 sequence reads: CASSEVASGGTDTQYF. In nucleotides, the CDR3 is TGTGCCAGCAGTGAGGTAGCGTCGGGAGGCACAGATACGCAGTATTTT.